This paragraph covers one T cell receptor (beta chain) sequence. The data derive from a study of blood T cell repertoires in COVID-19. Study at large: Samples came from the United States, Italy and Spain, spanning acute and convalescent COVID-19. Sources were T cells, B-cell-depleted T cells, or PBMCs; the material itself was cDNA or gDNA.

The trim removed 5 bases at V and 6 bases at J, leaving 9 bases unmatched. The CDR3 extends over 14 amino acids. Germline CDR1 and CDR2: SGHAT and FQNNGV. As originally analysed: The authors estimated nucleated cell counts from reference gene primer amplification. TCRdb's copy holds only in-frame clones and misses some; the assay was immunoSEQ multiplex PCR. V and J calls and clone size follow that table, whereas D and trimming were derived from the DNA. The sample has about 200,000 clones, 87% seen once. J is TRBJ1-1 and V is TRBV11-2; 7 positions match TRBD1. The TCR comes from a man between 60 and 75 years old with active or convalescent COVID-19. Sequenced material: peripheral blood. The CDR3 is CASSTRPGQPEAFF. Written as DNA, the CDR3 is TGTGCCAGCAGCACCAGACCGGGACAGCCTGAAGCTTTCTTT. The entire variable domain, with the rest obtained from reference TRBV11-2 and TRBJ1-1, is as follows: EAGVAQSPRYKIIEKRQSVAFWCNPISGHATLYWYQQILGQGPKLLIQFQNNGVVDDSQLPKDRFSAERLKGVDSTLKIQPAKLEDSAVYLCASSTRPGQPEAFFGQGTRLTVV.